These 23 T cell receptor beta chains share one sample of origin, sequenced in a study of shared clonotypes between healthy human individuals. Sequencing used immunoSEQ multiplex PCR; TCRdb keeps in-frame clones, though not all of them. Of about 2.2 million clones in the sample, 93% were seen once. The naive CD8 subset, CD45RO-negative cells positively selected for CCR7, excluded terminally differentiated effector memory CD45RA+ cells. The sample comprised naive CD8+ T cells from PBMCs. The source is a man between 18 and 35 years old in good health. Some clones in this sample may be carry-over from other donors' samples.

This rearrangement joins TRBV9 to TRBJ2-1; 7 bases map to TRBD2. The germline V gene encodes CDR1 SGDLS and CDR2 YYNGEE. V lost 0 bases to trimming and J lost 6 bases; unmatched junction nucleotides: 9. The CDR3 is 16 residues long. The CDR3 coding sequence is TGTGCCAGCAGCGTAGGAAGCGGGATGACGGGCAATGAGCAGTTCTTC. Translated: CASSVGSGMTGNEQFF.

V is TRBV9 and J is TRBJ1-1; D remains ambiguous. The ends were cut back, 4 bases at V and 3 bases at J, with 13 bases in the middle. Germline V gene sequence: CDR1 SGDLS, CDR2 YYNGEE. The length of the CDR3 is 14 residues. The CDR3 DNA reads TGTGCCAGCAGCCAGACGTTTAAGGACACTGAAGCTTTCTTT. Translated: CASSQTFKDTEAFF.

V gene TRBV7-8 combines with J gene TRBJ1-4; D is perhaps TRBD1 (5 bases). Germline V lookup: CDR1 SGHVS, CDR2 FQNEAQ. The V end lost 4 bases, the J end lost 6 bases, and 15 bases lay between the germline ends. The CDR3 runs 15 residues. CDR3 sequence reads: CASSSPGRLDEKLFF. The CDR3 DNA is TGTGCCAGCAGCTCCCCGGGACGGCTAGATGAAAAACTGTTTTTT.

Concerning this clone itself: This same CDR3 is encoded by further DNA sequences in the sample. J is TRBJ2-7 and V is TRBV4-1; the D gene is possibly TRBD2 (5 bases). V lost 1 base to trimming and J lost 5 bases, with 9 bases between them. Germline values: CDR1 MGHRA, CDR2 YSYEKL. The CDR3 runs 13 residues. CDR3 sequence reads: CASSQATGNEQYF. The CDR3 DNA follows: TGCGCCAGCAGCCAAGCCACGGGGAACGAGCAGTACTTC.

The V and J genes are TRBV5-1 and TRBJ2-7, with D perhaps assigned TRBD1 or TRBD2 (5 bases each). Germline values: CDR1 SGHRS, CDR2 YFSETQ. With 2 bases removed from V and 4 bases from J, the gap between germline ends came to 10 bases. This CDR3 is 13 amino acids long. The CDR3 loop is CASSFGDQYEQYF. The DNA for the CDR3 is TGCGCCAGCAGCTTCGGGGACCAGTACGAGCAGTACTTC.

The chain links TRBV9 to TRBJ2-6, with a tentative D call TRBD1 (6 bases). Germline V gene sequence: CDR1 SGDLS, CDR2 YYNGEE. The V end was cut by 3 bases, the J end by 2 bases, with 15 bases between. This CDR3 region has 17 residues. CDR3 bases: TGTGCCAGCAGCGAACAGGGTATAATACCTGGGGCCAACGTCCTGACTTTC. Encoded protein: CASSEQGIIPGANVLTF. Full variable domain (missing parts from reference TRBV9 and TRBJ2-6): DSGVTQTPKHLITATGQRVTLRCSPRSGDLSVYWYQQSLDQGLQFLIQYYNGEERAKGNILERFSAQQFPDLHSELNLSSLELGDSALYFCASSEQGIIPGANVLTFGAGSRLTVL.

This chain joins TRBV7-8 and TRBJ2-1; the match to TRBD1 covers 10 bases. Germline CDR1 reads SGHVS; CDR2 reads FQNEAQ. This CDR3 has 14 residues. V lost 10 bases, J lost 3 bases, and 6 bases stayed unmatched. The CDR3 here is CAITGTGDYNEQFF. CDR3 nucleotides: TGTGCCATAACCGGGACAGGGGACTACAATGAGCAGTTCTTC.

The chain employs TRBV7-9 and TRBJ2-3, with D possibly matching TRBD1 (6 bases). CDR3 length: 14 amino acids. Germline assignment: CDR1 SEHNR and CDR2 FQNEAQ (reference sequence). Trimming left V 5 bases short and J 1 base short, with 10 bases between. In DNA, the CDR3 is TGTGCCAGCAGCGGGGGCTGGGGCACAGATACGCAGTATTTT. Protein sequence: CASSGGWGTDTQYF.

The chain links TRBV6-1 to TRBJ2-1; TRBD2 agrees at 11 bases. The CDR3 contains 18 residues. Germline CDR1 is MNHNS and CDR2 is SASEGT. V lost 4 bases and J lost 5; bases outside the gene matches: 13. CDR3 protein: CASSVGSGRAYLNNEQFF. CDR3 coding DNA: TGTGCCAGCAGTGTGGGTAGCGGGAGGGCCTACCTTAACAATGAGCAGTTCTTC.

The CDR3 protein is CASTPWIGELFF. The DNA for the CDR3 is TGTGCCAGCACCCCGTGGATCGGGGAGCTGTTTTTT. The chain couples TRBV7-2 to TRBJ2-2; D not resolved. Germline CDR1 reads SGHTA; CDR2 reads FQGNSA. Trimming took 7 bases from V and 7 from J, leaving 10 bases between them. The CDR3 runs 12 residues.

In nucleotides, the CDR3 is TGTGCCAGCAGCTTGAGCTTTGGGACGTCCAAATACCCCAGGGAGCAGTTCTTC. It codes for CASSLSFGTSKYPREQFF. The rearrangement links TRBV11-2 to TRBJ2-1; either TRBD1 or TRBD2 may supply D (5 bases each). Germline CDR1 reads SGHAT; CDR2 reads FQNNGV. V lost 3 bases, J lost 10 bases, and 28 bases lay in between. There are 18 residues in the CDR3. The full variable domain, with the rest looked up from reference TRBV11-2 and TRBJ2-1, is EAGVAQSPRYKIIEKRQSVAFWCNPISGHATLYWYQQILGQGPKLLIQFQNNGVVDDSQLPKDRFSAERLKGVDSTLKIQPAKLEDSAVYLCASSLSFGTSKYPREQFFGPGTRLTVL.

V is TRBV4-3 and J is TRBJ2-1, with D hard to call. Germline CDR1 and CDR2: LGHNA and YSLEER. Trimming cost V 3 bases and J 3 bases, with 18 bases left between them. The CDR3 covers 17 residues. The CDR3 sequence: CASSQVRTSTGYNEQFF. In nucleotides, the CDR3 is TGCGCCAGCAGCCAGGTCCGGACCTCCACTGGCTACAATGAGCAGTTCTTC.

The genes are TRBV29-1 and TRBJ1-2; weak D call: TRBD1 (5 bases). The CDR3 sequence is 17 residues long. Germline V lookup: CDR1 SQVTM, CDR2 ANQGSEA. V dropped 0 bases and J dropped 4 bases, with 21 bases sitting between them. In nucleotides, the CDR3 is TGCAGCGTTGAAGATTTTGAGGGGTGGGCCGATGGCTATGGCTACACCTTC. Translated, it gives CSVEDFEGWADGYGYTF.

This chain joins TRBV14 and TRBJ2-3; D possibly corresponds to TRBD2 (5 bases). The CDR3 has 14 residues. CDR1 SGHDN and CDR2 FVKESK come from the germline V gene. The V end was cut by 4 bases, the J end by 1 base, with 9 bases between. CDR3 sequence: CASSPSRGTDTQYF. CDR3 nucleotide sequence: TGTGCCAGCAGCCCCTCGAGGGGCACAGATACGCAGTATTTT.

As regards this clone: Other DNA sequences of this sample code for an identical CDR3. The J gene is TRBJ2-3, the V gene TRBV9; tentatively, D is TRBD1 (6 bases). Germline V lookup: CDR1 SGDLS, CDR2 YYNGEE. V gave up 0 bases and J gave up 2 bases, with 10 bases separating them. The CDR3 consists of 15 residues. The CDR3 bases are TGTGCCAGCAGCGTAGGGCAGGGGATCACAGATACGCAGTATTTT. Translated, it gives CASSVGQGITDTQYF.

This sequence joins TRBV28 and TRBJ2-7, with D perhaps TRBD1 (6 bases). V was trimmed by 5 bases and J by 1 base, leaving 12 bases between them. CDR1 is MDHEN, CDR2 SYDVKM, per germline. The CDR3 loop spans 14 amino acids. The chain's CDR3 is CASSPEGESYEQYF. CDR3 in DNA: TGTGCCAGCAGTCCCGAGGGGGAGTCCTACGAGCAGTACTTC.

V usage is TRBV7-9 and J usage is TRBJ1-4; D call uncertain. Germline values: CDR1 SEHNR, CDR2 FQNEAQ (reference sequence). The CDR3 is 15 residues long. V dropped 2 bases and J dropped 3 bases, with 10 bases sitting between them. The CDR3 loop is CASSLLAGANEKLFF. CDR3 bases: TGTGCCAGCAGCTTATTGGCGGGAGCTAATGAAAAACTGTTTTTT.

In regard to this clone: Other nucleotide sequences in the sample specify the same CDR3. The chain employs TRBV29-1 and TRBJ2-7, with D possibly TRBD2 on 6 matching bases. The germline V and J ends were trimmed by 3 bases and 3 bases, with 6 bases remaining between them. Germline V CDR1 and CDR2: SQVTM, ANQGSEA. The CDR3 covers 11 residues. The CDR3 sequence: CSVERDYEQYF. In nucleotides, the CDR3 is TGCAGCGTTGAGCGGGACTACGAGCAGTACTTC.

The chain joins TRBV30 to TRBJ1-2; D is unresolved. The V end lost 0 bases, the J end lost 2 bases, and 7 bases lay between the germline ends. The CDR3 loop spans 13 amino acids. Germline-derived CDR1 and CDR2 are GTSNPN and SVGIG (reference sequence). The CDR3 is CAWSVAENYGYTF. In DNA form, the CDR3 reads TGTGCCTGGAGTGTAGCCGAAAACTATGGCTACACCTTC.

This chain connects TRBV5-8 to TRBJ2-7; D unclear. Trimming removed 1 base from V and 4 bases from J, with 12 bases in between. CDR1 SGHTS and CDR2 YDEGEE come from the germline V gene. The CDR3 is 14 residues long. The CDR3 region has the DNA TGTGCCAGCAGCTTGAGACACCCACTTTACGAGCAGTACTTC. This gives the protein CASSLRHPLYEQYF.

DNA of the CDR3: TGCGCCAGCAGCCCCCCGGGGGCGCGGTTCTACGAGCAGTACTTC. Protein: CASSPPGARFYEQYF. The V gene is TRBV4-1, the J gene TRBJ2-7, with D tentatively TRBD1 or TRBD2 (6 bases each). V lost 4 bases to trimming and J lost 3 bases, with 16 bases between them. Germline CDR1 MGHRA, CDR2 YSYEKL. CDR3 length equals 15 residues.

The V and J genes are TRBV15 and TRBJ1-2; D may be TRBD1 (5 bases). Between the trimmed V and J ends, which lost 0 bases and 10 bases, there was a span of 15 bases. The CDR3 totals 14 residues. CDR1 and CDR2 from the germline V gene are LNHNV and YYDKDF (reference sequence). The CDR3 is CATSRDPVLGDYTF. In nucleotides, the CDR3 is TGTGCCACCAGCAGAGACCCGGTTCTGGGGGACTACACCTTC. The full variable domain, completed using reference TRBV15 and TRBJ1-2, is DAMVIQNPRYQVTQFGKPVTLSCSQTLNHNVMYWYQQKSSQAPKLLFHYYDKDFNNEADTPDNFQSRRPNTSFCFLDIRSPGLGDTAMYLCATSRDPVLGDYTFGSGTRLTVV.

Points on this clone: This CDR3 is also generated by other DNA sequences in the sample. The gene calls are TRBV2 and TRBJ2-7; 7 bases fit TRBD1. This CDR3 is built from 13 residues. Per the germline V gene, CDR1 is SNHLY and CDR2 is FYNNEI. V dropped 3 bases and J dropped 3; count of bases not matched to a gene: 2. The CDR3 is CASSDWDSYEQYF. The CDR3 DNA reads as TGTGCCAGCAGTGATTGGGACAGCTACGAGCAGTACTTC.